This TCR beta chain was found in a study of T cells in Graves' hyperthyroidism and ophthalmopathy. Overall study: Any treatment followed the collection of peripheral blood at initial diagnosis.

Template material for amplifying TCR beta CDR3 regions consisted of RNA transcripts. The HTBI set primed first-round TCR CDR3 RT-PCR. MiXCR, run by TCRdb on the multiplex PCR reads, gives a single entry per CDR3 protein. The sample yields over 700,000 distinct CDR3 sequences, 38% seen once. This clonotype was found a few times. Exclusions: uncontrolled infection, other autoimmune disease, pregnancy, lactation. Sequences were obtained from blood. The TCR was taken from a man between 18 and 29 years old with Graves' hyperthyroidism.

The DNA of the CDR3 is TGCAGTGCGGCCGGGACTAGCGGGAGGGCTGCCACCGGGGAGCTGTTTTTT. Amino acids: CSAAGTSGRAATGELFF. The chain has TRBV20-1 and TRBJ2-2; TRBD2 matches 16 bases. The CDR3 consists of 17 residues. The germline V gene encodes CDR1 DFQATT and CDR2 SNEGSKA (reference sequence). The ends lost 6 bases at V and 4 bases at J; junction bases unmatched: 8.